A selection of T cell receptor beta chains follows, all from one sample in a study of CD8 T cells in ankylosing spondylitis. TCRdb itself ran the 5' RACE reads through MiXCR, one entry per CDR3 protein. The table records about 340,000 distinct CDR3 sequences, roughly 14% of them present only once. The sequencing input was blood, either unsorted or a sorted T cell fraction (not recorded which). The receptors were gathered from a male donor with ankylosing spondylitis or in good health (not recorded which). Each CDR3 is given with its conserved first and last residue. Fields, in order: J gene, V gene, clone size, D gene, CDR3 DNA, CDR3 protein. A D gene is named only where the DNA matches it firmly. Rows may omit the clone size; those that give it use once, few, many or a size class.

j_gene: TRBJ1-2; v_gene: TRBV10-3; abundance: few; d_gene: NA; CDR3nt: TGTGCCACCACGGGACTTACCGCCCGGGGCTACACCTTC; CDR3aa: CATTGLTARGYTF
j_gene: TRBJ2-2; v_gene: TRBV5-6; abundance: few; d_gene: NA; CDR3nt: TGTGCCAGCAGCTTGAGCCCCGGAGGGACCGGGGAGCTGTTTTTT; CDR3aa: CASSLSPGGTGELFF
j_gene: TRBJ1-1; v_gene: TRBV13; abundance: few; d_gene: NA; CDR3nt: TGTGCCAGCAGCTTAGATTGGGGATCGAACACTGAAGCTTTCTTT; CDR3aa: CASSLDWGSNTEAFF
j_gene: TRBJ2-2; v_gene: TRBV10-3; abundance: NA; d_gene: NA; CDR3nt: TGTGCCATCACCCCGACAGGGAGGACCGGGGAGCTGTTTTTT; CDR3aa: CAITPTGRTGELFF
j_gene: TRBJ1-4; v_gene: TRBV5-1; abundance: few; d_gene: TRBD1; CDR3nt: TGCGCCAGCAGCACTGGACAGGGGATTGAAAAACTGTTTTTT; CDR3aa: CASSTGQGIEKLFF
j_gene: TRBJ1-1; v_gene: TRBV10-1; abundance: NA; d_gene: NA; CDR3nt: TGCGCCAGCAGTGAGGTACCAGGTACCACTGAAGCTTTCTTT; CDR3aa: CASSEVPGTTEAFF
j_gene: TRBJ1-1; v_gene: TRBV5-1; abundance: NA; d_gene: NA; CDR3nt: TGCGCCAGCAGCTTGGCCGGGGTGGGGACGAACACTGAAGCTTTCTTT; CDR3aa: CASSLAGVGTNTEAFF
j_gene: TRBJ1-3; v_gene: TRBV12-3/TRBV12-4; abundance: many; d_gene: NA; CDR3nt: TGTGCCAGCACCCCGGAGTCTGGAAACACCATATATTTT; CDR3aa: CASTPESGNTIYF
j_gene: TRBJ1-1; v_gene: TRBV20-1; abundance: few; d_gene: NA; CDR3nt: TGCAGTGCTTGGGGGTCCATCACTGAAGCTTTCTTT; CDR3aa: CSAWGSITEAFF
j_gene: TRBJ2-4; v_gene: TRBV12-3/TRBV12-4; abundance: NA; d_gene: TRBD2; CDR3nt: TGTGCCAGCAGCTATAGCGGGGGGCTATCCAAAAACATTCAGTACTTC; CDR3aa: CASSYSGGLSKNIQYF
j_gene: TRBJ2-3; v_gene: TRBV20-1; abundance: few; d_gene: TRBD2; CDR3nt: TGCAGTGCTAGCGAGGTAGCGGGGGGGTTCACAGATACGCAGTATTTT; CDR3aa: CSASEVAGGFTDTQYF
j_gene: TRBJ2-5; v_gene: TRBV6-1; abundance: few; d_gene: NA; CDR3nt: TGTGCCAGCAGTGAAGCGAGGTTTCAAGAGACCCAGTACTTC; CDR3aa: CASSEARFQETQYF
j_gene: TRBJ2-5; v_gene: TRBV3-1; abundance: many; d_gene: TRBD1; CDR3nt: TGTGCCAGCAGCTACAGGGGGGAACAAGAGACCCAGTACTTC; CDR3aa: CASSYRGEQETQYF
j_gene: TRBJ1-3; v_gene: TRBV20-1; abundance: NA; d_gene: NA; CDR3nt: TGCAGTGCTAGAGATCCAGGGCTCCCTGGAAACACCATATATTTT; CDR3aa: CSARDPGLPGNTIYF
j_gene: TRBJ2-1; v_gene: TRBV3-1; abundance: many; d_gene: NA; CDR3nt: TGTGCCAGCAGCCAAGGCAATGAGCAGTTCTTC; CDR3aa: CASSQGNEQFF
j_gene: TRBJ1-4; v_gene: TRBV11-2; abundance: few; d_gene: TRBD1; CDR3nt: TGTGCCAGCAGCCCACGACAGGGGGCAATGAACAAACTGTTTTTT; CDR3aa: CASSPRQGAMNKLFF
j_gene: TRBJ1-4; v_gene: TRBV5-1; abundance: few; d_gene: NA; CDR3nt: TGCGCCAGCAGCGTCGCAGGGACAACTAATGAAAAACTGTTTTTT; CDR3aa: CASSVAGTTNEKLFF
j_gene: TRBJ2-3; v_gene: TRBV5-1; abundance: NA; d_gene: TRBD2; CDR3nt: TGCGCCAGCAGCTTCGCGGGACTAGTTCCACCTAGCACAGATACGCAGTATTTT; CDR3aa: CASSFAGLVPPSTDTQYF
j_gene: TRBJ2-3; v_gene: TRBV9; abundance: NA; d_gene: NA; CDR3nt: TGTGCCAGCAGCTCTCCCGGGACGGCTGATACGCAGTATTTT; CDR3aa: CASSSPGTADTQYF
j_gene: TRBJ2-3; v_gene: TRBV11-2; abundance: NA; d_gene: TRBD2; CDR3nt: TGTGCCAGCAGGCCGGGACTAGCGGCTAGCACAGATACGCAGTATTTT; CDR3aa: CASRPGLAASTDTQYF
j_gene: TRBJ2-3; v_gene: TRBV20-1; abundance: NA; d_gene: TRBD2; CDR3nt: TGCTCCCCCCTAGCGGGTAACACAGATACGCAGTATTTT; CDR3aa: CSPLAGNTDTQYF
j_gene: TRBJ1-2; v_gene: TRBV6-1; abundance: NA; d_gene: NA; CDR3nt: TGTGCCAGCAGTGAACCGGGGGTCGGCTACACCTTC; CDR3aa: CASSEPGVGYTF
j_gene: TRBJ2-1; v_gene: TRBV3-1; abundance: few; d_gene: TRBD2; CDR3nt: TGTGCCAGCAGCAGAGGACTAGCGGGTCCCTTCTCCTACAATGAGCAGTTCTTC; CDR3aa: CASSRGLAGPFSYNEQFF
j_gene: TRBJ1-1; v_gene: TRBV28; abundance: few; d_gene: TRBD1; CDR3nt: TGTGCCAGCAGGGCACAGGGGGGGAACACTGAAGCTTTCTTT; CDR3aa: CASRAQGGNTEAFF
j_gene: TRBJ2-5; v_gene: TRBV4-1; abundance: few; d_gene: TRBD2; CDR3nt: TGCGCCAGCAGCCAAGGTACTAGCGATGAGACCCAGTACTTC; CDR3aa: CASSQGTSDETQYF
j_gene: TRBJ2-2; v_gene: TRBV5-6; abundance: many; d_gene: NA; CDR3nt: TGTGCCAGCAGCCGAAGGGTGACCGGACCTGGGGCCGGGGAGCTGTTTTTT; CDR3aa: CASSRRVTGPGAGELFF
j_gene: TRBJ1-2; v_gene: TRBV27; abundance: many; d_gene: NA; CDR3nt: TGTGCCAGCAGTTTATCGCAGGGCTCTAACTATGGCTACACCTTC; CDR3aa: CASSLSQGSNYGYTF
j_gene: TRBJ2-3; v_gene: TRBV20-1; abundance: few; d_gene: TRBD1; CDR3nt: TGCAGTGCTAGAGATTCGACAGGGGATAGCACAGATACGCAGTATTTT; CDR3aa: CSARDSTGDSTDTQYF
j_gene: TRBJ2-7; v_gene: TRBV20-1; abundance: few; d_gene: TRBD2; CDR3nt: TGCAGTGCTAGAGACCCAGGACTAGGGTCCTACGAGCAGTACTTC; CDR3aa: CSARDPGLGSYEQYF
j_gene: TRBJ2-2; v_gene: TRBV4-1; abundance: few; d_gene: NA; CDR3nt: TGCGCCAGCAGCCACAGCCGGGACACCAACACCGGGGAGCTGTTTTTT; CDR3aa: CASSHSRDTNTGELFF
j_gene: TRBJ2-2; v_gene: TRBV25-1; abundance: many; d_gene: TRBD1; CDR3nt: TGTGCCAGCAGTGGCCGGACAGGGAAAGGGAACACCGGGGAGCTGTTTTTT; CDR3aa: CASSGRTGKGNTGELFF
j_gene: TRBJ2-5; v_gene: TRBV4-2; abundance: NA; d_gene: TRBD2; CDR3nt: TGTGCCAGCAGCCTTTACTCCCAAGCGGGGAGTAAAGGCGAGACCCAGTACTTC; CDR3aa: CASSLYSQAGSKGETQYF
j_gene: TRBJ2-5; v_gene: TRBV6-5; abundance: NA; d_gene: TRBD2; CDR3nt: TGTGCCAGCAGTTTTGGGGGGAGGGCCACAGAGACCCAGTACTTC; CDR3aa: CASSFGGRATETQYF
j_gene: TRBJ2-5; v_gene: TRBV5-8; abundance: NA; d_gene: NA; CDR3nt: TGTGCCGGCAGGCTGCGTGGGACCCAGTACTTC; CDR3aa: CAGRLRGTQYF
j_gene: TRBJ2-1; v_gene: TRBV30; abundance: NA; d_gene: NA; CDR3nt: TGTGCCTGGAGTGTTTCCCATGAGCAGTTCTTC; CDR3aa: CAWSVSHEQFF
j_gene: TRBJ2-3; v_gene: TRBV29-1; abundance: NA; d_gene: NA; CDR3nt: TGCAGCGCGGGGGTAGAGACAGATACGCAGTATTTT; CDR3aa: CSAGVETDTQYF
j_gene: TRBJ2-4; v_gene: TRBV7-7; abundance: NA; d_gene: NA; CDR3nt: TGTGCCAGCAGCTTAGGCGCAGGTCCCGAAAACATTCAGTACTTC; CDR3aa: CASSLGAGPENIQYF
j_gene: TRBJ1-1; v_gene: TRBV10-2; abundance: NA; d_gene: NA; CDR3nt: TGCGCCAGCAGCCCCGGTCAGGGCGTCGCTTTCTTT; CDR3aa: CASSPGQGVAFF